This TCR beta chain comes out of a study of CXCR3-negative and CXCR3-positive naive CD8 T cells. Germline V CDR1 and CDR2: SGDLS, YYNGEE. The CDR3 covers 14 residues. The libraries of TRB cDNA were prepared using 5' RACE with UMI labels. TCRdb re-called the 5' RACE reads and gives one entry per CDR3 protein, without DNA. The repertoire table contains some 100,000 distinct CDR3 sequences. Worth noting for this clonotype: Its target is unknown.

Study-wide results and caveats: Partial loss of CXCR3 expression followed cryopreservation; most assays used fresh PBMCs. TRBV-TRBJ usage was similar across naive CXCR3 subsets but distinct in memory cells. Memory CD8+ T cell repertoires were far less diverse than both naive subsets. Greater hydrophobicity was found in TRB CDR3s of CXCR3-positive naive cells than of CXCR3-negative naive cells.

The V and J genes are TRBV9 and TRBJ2-7. Sequenced sample: naive CXCR3+ CD8+ T cells from blood. Subset in this sample: CD45RO-CCR7+CD27+CD95- naive CD8+ T cells expressing CXCR3 (TNR3+). The sequence came from a human donor in good health. Some clones in this sample may be carry-over from other donors' samples. The CDR3: CASSVDGVPYEQYF.